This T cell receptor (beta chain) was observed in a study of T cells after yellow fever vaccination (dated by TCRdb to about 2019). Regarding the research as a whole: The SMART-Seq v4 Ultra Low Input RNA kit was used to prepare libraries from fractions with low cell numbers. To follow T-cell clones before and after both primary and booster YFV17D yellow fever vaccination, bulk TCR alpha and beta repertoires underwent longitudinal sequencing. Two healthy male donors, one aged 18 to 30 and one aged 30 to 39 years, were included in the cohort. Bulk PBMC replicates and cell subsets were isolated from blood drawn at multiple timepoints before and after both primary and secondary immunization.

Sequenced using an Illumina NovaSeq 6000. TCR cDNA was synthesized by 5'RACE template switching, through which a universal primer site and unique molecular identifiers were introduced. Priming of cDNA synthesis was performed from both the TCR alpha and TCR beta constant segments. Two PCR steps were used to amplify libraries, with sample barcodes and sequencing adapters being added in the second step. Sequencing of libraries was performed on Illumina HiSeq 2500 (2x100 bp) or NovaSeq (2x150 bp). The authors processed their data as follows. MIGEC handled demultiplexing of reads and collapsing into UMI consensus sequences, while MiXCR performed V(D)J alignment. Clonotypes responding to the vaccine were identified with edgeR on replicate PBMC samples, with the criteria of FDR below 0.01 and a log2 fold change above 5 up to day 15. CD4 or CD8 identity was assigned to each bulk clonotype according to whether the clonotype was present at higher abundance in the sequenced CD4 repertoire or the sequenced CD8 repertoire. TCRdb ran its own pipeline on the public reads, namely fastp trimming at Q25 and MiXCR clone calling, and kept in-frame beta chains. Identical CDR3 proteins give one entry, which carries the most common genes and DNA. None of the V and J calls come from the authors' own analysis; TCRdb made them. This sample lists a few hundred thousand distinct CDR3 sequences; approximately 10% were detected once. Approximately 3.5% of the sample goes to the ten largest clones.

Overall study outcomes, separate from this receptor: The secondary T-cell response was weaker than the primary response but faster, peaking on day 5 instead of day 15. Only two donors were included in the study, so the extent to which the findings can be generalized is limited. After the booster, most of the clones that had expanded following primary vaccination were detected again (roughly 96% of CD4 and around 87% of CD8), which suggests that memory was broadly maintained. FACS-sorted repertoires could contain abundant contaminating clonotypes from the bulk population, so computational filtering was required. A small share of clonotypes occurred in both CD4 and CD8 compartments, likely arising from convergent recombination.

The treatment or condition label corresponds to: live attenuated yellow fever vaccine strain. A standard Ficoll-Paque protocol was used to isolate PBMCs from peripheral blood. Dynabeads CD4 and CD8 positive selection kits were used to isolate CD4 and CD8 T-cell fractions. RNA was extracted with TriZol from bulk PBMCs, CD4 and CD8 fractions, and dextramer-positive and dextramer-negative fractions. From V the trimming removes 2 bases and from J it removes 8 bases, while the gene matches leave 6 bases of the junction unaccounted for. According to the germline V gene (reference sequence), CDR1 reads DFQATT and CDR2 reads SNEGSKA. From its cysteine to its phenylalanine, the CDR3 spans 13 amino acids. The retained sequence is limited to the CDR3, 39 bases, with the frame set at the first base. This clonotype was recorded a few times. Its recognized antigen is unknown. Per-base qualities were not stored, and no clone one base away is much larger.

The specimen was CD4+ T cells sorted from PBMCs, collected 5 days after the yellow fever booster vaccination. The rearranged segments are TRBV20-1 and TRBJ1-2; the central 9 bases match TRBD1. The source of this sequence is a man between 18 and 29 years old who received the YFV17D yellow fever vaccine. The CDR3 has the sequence CSARSDRGEGYTF. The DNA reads TGCAGTGCTAGATCGGACAGGGGCGAAGGCTACACCTTC.